A single sample gave rise to the 21 T cell receptor beta chains below, sequenced in a study of blood T cell repertoires in COVID-19 (dated by TCRdb to the early 2020s). Library preparation used the immunoSEQ multiplex PCR assay. This is the immuneACCESS table as TCRdb keeps it, with only in-frame sequences that have V and J called. A part of the clones is gone; compared with another copy, unresolved V genes explain less than half, and the rest is unexplained. The sample table contains 30,000 or so clones; only one count was recorded for around 87% of them. In total, the top ten clones hold approximately 1.5% of the sample. Sequenced material: peripheral blood. Receptors were obtained from a man in his 60s with active COVID-19.

The rearrangement links TRBV30 to TRBJ2-6; 10 bases are shared with TRBD1. Germline V CDR1 and CDR2: GTSNPN, SVGIG (reference sequence). V lost 5 bases, J lost 1 base, and 8 bases stayed unmatched. This CDR3 has 17 residues. The CDR3 DNA follows: TGTGCCTGGTTTCGGGACAGGGGTCGGTCTGGGGCCAACGTCCTGACTTTC. As protein: CAWFRDRGRSGANVLTF.

The V and J genes are TRBV27 and TRBJ1-1; D unresolved. The ends were cut back, 5 bases at V and 10 bases at J, with 17 bases in the middle. Per germline, CDR1 MNHEY and CDR2 SMNVEV (reference sequence). This CDR3 contains 13 residues. CDR3: CASSPREGRAAFF. CDR3 DNA: TGTGCCAGCAGTCCCCGGGAGGGAAGGGCAGCTTTCTTT.

V is TRBV10-3 and J is TRBJ2-7, with TRBD2 matching over 12 bases. The germline V gene encodes CDR1 ENHRY and CDR2 SYGVKD. V lost 0 bases, J lost 6 bases, and 3 bases stayed unmatched. This CDR3 spans 15 amino acids. Here the CDR3 DNA reads TGTGCCATCAGTGAGTCGACTAGCGGGGGACGCGAGCAGTACTTC. This translates into CAISESTSGGREQYF.

The CDR3 DNA sequence: TGTGCCACCAGTGATGGGACCTCCGGGAGGGAGACCCAGTACTTC. It specifies CATSDGTSGRETQYF. The chain is built from TRBV24-1 and TRBJ2-5; 7 bases match TRBD2. CDR1 is KGHDR, CDR2 SFDVKD, per germline. The CDR3 has 15 amino acids. With V trimmed by 3 bases and J by 5 bases, 8 bases remained unmatched.

The V call is TRBV7-3, the J call TRBJ2-3; D is possibly TRBD2 (6 bases). Germline V gene sequence: CDR1 SGHTA, CDR2 FQGTGA. The CDR3 totals 14 residues. The ends were cut back, 1 base at V and 5 bases at J, with 10 bases in the middle. Here the CDR3 DNA reads TGTGCCAGCAGCTTAATCGGGGGAAGAGATACGCAGTATTTT. Translated, it gives CASSLIGGRDTQYF.

This chain links TRBV12-3 or TRBV12-4 with TRBJ1-1, with D unresolved. V lost 6 bases and J lost 8, with 16 bases in between. The CDR3 covers 13 residues. The chain's CDR3 is CASSSAAGMEAFF. The CDR3 coding sequence is TGTGCCAGCAGCTCCGCGGCCGGGATGGAAGCTTTCTTT.

The chain couples TRBV7-2 to TRBJ2-1, with TRBD2 matching over 11 bases. Germline CDR1 reads SGHTA; CDR2 reads FQGNSA. The CDR3 length is 16 residues. Trimming at V came to 5 bases and at J to 4 bases, leaving 7 bases not matched to a gene. CDR3 sequence reads: CASSPPRLAGYNEQFF. In DNA, the CDR3 is TGTGCCAGCAGCCCACCCCGACTAGCGGGGTACAATGAGCAGTTCTTC.

The chain has TRBV10-1 and TRBJ2-3, with D possibly being TRBD2 (6 bases). This CDR3 region has 17 residues. V lost 0 bases and J 3 bases, leaving 16 bases between the germline ends. Germline V lookup: CDR1 WNHNN, CDR2 SYGVQD (reference sequence). In DNA form, the CDR3 reads TGCGCCAGCAGTGAGTCGACGGCCGGGGGTAGGACAGATACGCAGTATTTT. Translated: CASSESTAGGRTDTQYF.

This chain joins TRBV7-2 and TRBJ2-7, with D tentatively TRBD1 (5 bases). Germline V gene lookup returns CDR1 SGHTA and CDR2 FQGNSA. The CDR3 length is 14 residues. Trimming left V 7 bases short and J 2 bases short, with 15 bases between. CDR3 region: CASTEYRFTYEQYF. The CDR3 nucleotides read TGTGCCAGCACCGAGTACAGGTTCACCTACGAGCAGTACTTC.

The chain carries TRBV19 and TRBJ1-5; D is uncertain. The CDR3 spans 12 residues. Germline lookup yields CDR1 LNHDA and CDR2 SQIVND (reference sequence). The V gene lost 7 bases and the J gene lost 5 bases, with 9 bases spanning the gap. CDR3 region: CASMGGDQPQHF. The CDR3, as DNA: TGTGCCAGTATGGGAGGCGATCAGCCCCAGCATTTT.

The rearrangement joins TRBV6-5 to TRBJ2-2; 8 nucleotides agree with TRBD1. Germline loops: CDR1 MNHEY, CDR2 SVGAGI. CDR3 length: 16 amino acids. The trim removed 2 bases at V and 5 bases at J, leaving 7 bases unmatched. CDR3: CASSYGSGGGTGELFF. CDR3 DNA: TGTGCCAGCAGTTACGGGTCAGGGGGCGGGACCGGGGAGCTGTTTTTT.

This clone was detected once. The chain recombines TRBV2 with TRBJ1-1, with 10 bases fitting TRBD1. Germline V gene data show CDR1 as SNHLY and CDR2 as FYNNEI. The CDR3 is made up of 15 amino acids. Losses at the gene ends were 6 bases for V and 3 bases for J; bases not matched to a gene: 7. The CDR3 spells CASSSGTGAYTEAFF. The DNA for the CDR3 is TGTGCCAGCAGCTCCGGGACAGGGGCGTACACTGAAGCTTTCTTT.

The V call is TRBV28, the J call TRBJ2-7, with TRBD1 matching over 7 bases. J gave up 4 bases and V 3 bases, and 12 bases lay outside the gene matches. CDR1 is MDHEN and CDR2 is SYDVKM in the germline V gene. There are 16 residues in the CDR3. The CDR3 DNA reads as TGTGCCAGCAGTTTCCTACTGACAGGGTCGATGTACGAGCAGTACTTC. This codes for CASSFLLTGSMYEQYF. Looking up the rest from reference TRBV28 and TRBJ2-7 gives the full variable domain: DVKVTQSSRYLVKRTGEKVFLECVQDMDHENMFWYRQDPGLGLRLIYFSYDVKMKEKGDIPEGYSVSREKKERFSLILESASTNQTSMYLCASSFLLTGSMYEQYFGPGTRLTVT.

This clone was observed a single time. The genes are TRBV11-2 and TRBJ1-4, with D tentatively TRBD1 (5 bases). Trimming took 1 base from V and 3 from J, leaving 15 bases between them. The CDR3 extends over 17 amino acids. Per germline, CDR1 SGHAT and CDR2 FQNNGV. This chain's CDR3 is CASSLGGTGGANEKLFF. As DNA, the CDR3 is TGTGCCAGCAGCTTAGGCGGGACGGGGGGAGCTAATGAAAAACTGTTTTTT.

The chain carries TRBV7-9 and TRBJ1-6; 9 nucleotides line up with TRBD1. V shed 4 bases, J shed 7 bases, and the junction held 5 bases outside the gene matches. The CDR3 totals 15 residues. CDR1 is SEHNR, CDR2 FQNEAQ, per germline (reference sequence). Here the CDR3 reads CASSSDRGWNSPLHF. CDR3 bases: TGTGCCAGCAGCTCGGACAGGGGATGGAATTCACCCCTCCACTTT.

The genes are TRBV15 and TRBJ2-3; no reliable D call. The CDR3 length is 14 residues. Per the germline V gene, CDR1 is LNHNV and CDR2 is YYDKDF (reference sequence). V lost 0 bases and J lost 4, with 8 bases in between. Written as DNA, the CDR3 is TGTGCCACCAGCAGAGAAGCAGGCCCAGATACGCAGTATTTT. It codes for CATSREAGPDTQYF.

The chain has TRBV5-1 and TRBJ2-7; D perhaps matches TRBD1 (5 bases). The CDR3 runs to 15 residues. Per the germline V gene, CDR1 is SGHRS and CDR2 is YFSETQ. Trimming cost V 1 base and J 3 bases, with 14 bases left between them. CDR3 sequence: CASSLQPGRVYEQYF. CDR3 sequence (DNA): TGCGCCAGCAGCTTGCAACCGGGCAGGGTCTACGAGCAGTACTTC.

This chain connects TRBV6-5 to TRBJ1-5, with 8 nucleotides matching TRBD1. CDR3 size: 15 residues. From germline, CDR1 is MNHEY and CDR2 SVGAGI. V gave up 6 bases and J gave up 2 bases; unmatched junction bases: 6. The CDR3 DNA follows: TGTGCCAGCAGCCCGACAGGGGTGGGCAATCAGCCCCAGCATTTT. This codes for CASSPTGVGNQPQHF.

This sequence joins TRBV11-1 and TRBJ1-6; the D gene is possibly TRBD1 (6 bases). CDR1 and CDR2 (germline): SGHAT, FQDESV (reference sequence). V lost 5 bases, J lost 5 bases, and 10 bases lay in between. The CDR3 has 14 amino acids. The CDR3 loop reads CASSRTGNNSPLHF. For the CDR3, the DNA is TGTGCCAGCAGCCGAACAGGGAATAATTCACCCCTCCACTTT.

Only one count was recorded for this clone. The chain employs TRBV11-3 and TRBJ2-2, with D perhaps TRBD1 (5 bases). The CDR3 extends over 13 amino acids. Germline V lookup: CDR1 SGHNT, CDR2 YENEEA. Trimming removed 6 bases at V and 6 bases at J, with 11 bases between. The CDR3 region is CASRYQGPGELFF. As DNA, the CDR3 is TGTGCCAGCAGATACCAGGGCCCCGGGGAGCTGTTTTTT.

V is TRBV11-1 and J is TRBJ1-1; D gene ambiguous. Germline V lookup: CDR1 SGHAT, CDR2 FQDESV (reference sequence). Trimming removed 1 base at V and 6 bases at J, with 18 bases between. The length of the CDR3 is 16 residues. CDR3 protein: CASSLGGYGPGAEAFF. The CDR3, as DNA: TGTGCCAGCAGCTTAGGAGGATACGGGCCCGGGGCTGAAGCTTTCTTT.